These 11 T cell receptor beta chains came from one sample sequenced in a study of beta chain features in type 1 diabetes. Points from the study as a whole: In all four CD4+ subsets, TCRB CDR3 length was significantly, moderately reduced in type 1 diabetes.

These receptors' targets are unknown. The study reverse transcribed the entire isolated RNA, so it sequenced expressed TCRB transcripts. The table came from immunoSEQ multiplex PCR; TCRdb's copy has only in-frame clones and leaves some out. The top ten hold about 0.019% of the sample, which has under 300,000 clones, 11% to 15% seen once. The sequencing sample was made of naive CD4+ T cells from blood. These TCRs come from a man younger than 45 with type 1 diabetes.

This clone appeared a few times. The V call is TRBV4-1, the J call TRBJ2-1, with TRBD2 identical over 7 bases. This CDR3 has 15 amino acids. Trimming cost V 3 bases and J 7 bases; bases outside gene matches: 9. Germline-derived CDR1 and CDR2 are MGHRA and YSYEKL. The CDR3 protein is CASSQQTSRENEQFF. The CDR3 nucleotides read TGCGCCAGCAGCCAGCAGACTAGCCGGGAGAATGAGCAGTTCTTC.

V is TRBV27 and J is TRBJ1-1, with D perhaps matching TRBD1 (5 bases). Trimming pared 0 bases from V and 3 bases from J, leaving 5 bases between. CDR3 length equals 13 residues. Looked up from germline, CDR1 is MNHEY and CDR2 is SMNVEV (reference sequence). CDR3 DNA: TGTGCCAGCAGTTTATCAGGGGACACTGAAGCTTTCTTT. Translation gives CASSLSGDTEAFF.

The chain links TRBV15 to TRBJ1-5; no clear D. Trimming left V 3 bases short and J 3 bases short, with 12 bases between. CDR1 is LNHNV, CDR2 YYDKDF, per germline (reference sequence). The CDR3 is made up of 15 amino acids. CDR3 sequence reads: CATSRAGILNQPQHF. CDR3 bases: TGTGCCACCAGCAGGGCCGGGATCCTCAATCAGCCCCAGCATTTT.

This clone was seen a handful of times. The CDR3 loop is CASSSGGRANTDTQYF. The CDR3, as DNA: TGCGCCAGCAGCTCGGGCGGGAGGGCCAACACAGATACGCAGTATTTT. The chain has TRBV5-1 and TRBJ2-3, with 9 positions matching TRBD2. The germline CDR1 and CDR2 sequences are SGHRS and YFSETQ. There are 16 residues in the CDR3. V lost 3 bases to trimming and J lost 2 bases; unmatched junction nucleotides: 7.

The genes are TRBV7-6 and TRBJ1-5, with TRBD1 matching 7 bases. This CDR3 region has 15 residues. The V gene's germline CDR1 is SGHVS and CDR2 FNYEAQ. The V and J ends lost 5 bases and 11 bases, in that order; junction bases with no gene match: 15. The CDR3: CASSPAGQPSGTQHF. The CDR3 region has the DNA TGTGCCAGCAGCCCCGCGGGACAGCCCAGCGGAACCCAGCATTTT.

The V gene is TRBV5-1, the J gene TRBJ1-3; TRBD1 matches at 7 bases. CDR1 SGHRS and CDR2 YFSETQ come from the germline V gene. CDR3 size: 16 residues. With V trimmed by 4 bases and J by 2 bases, 9 bases remained unmatched. In DNA form, the CDR3 reads TGCGCCAGCAGCACGGGACAGTTTCCCCCTGGAAACACCATATATTTT. This codes for CASSTGQFPPGNTIYF.

Only a few counts were recorded for this clone. The chain combines TRBV18 with TRBJ1-6; D remains ambiguous. This CDR3 has 14 amino acids. V lost 2 bases, J lost 11 bases, and 13 bases lay in between. Germline V gene lookup returns CDR1 KGHSH and CDR2 LQKENI. CDR3 coding DNA: TGTGCCAGCTCACCATCCGGTCCCCGCGCACCCCTCCACTTT. Amino acids: CASSPSGPRAPLHF.

J is TRBJ1-1 and V is TRBV29-1; 9 bases match TRBD1. The CDR3 has 13 residues. The J segment lost 3 bases and the V segment lost 7 bases, leaving 6 bases of the junction unmatched. The germline V gene has CDR1 SQVTM and CDR2 ANQGSEA. The CDR3 DNA is TGCAGCGCCGGACAGGGGTTGGACACTGAAGCTTTCTTT. Amino acid sequence: CSAGQGLDTEAFF.

This chain joins TRBV5-4 and TRBJ2-2; a weak D match, TRBD1 (6 bases). The CDR3 has 16 residues. Trimming removed 0 bases at V and 5 bases at J, with 14 bases between. The germline V gene has CDR1 SGHNT and CDR2 YYREEE (reference sequence). The CDR3: CASSLDPGAGTGELFF. The CDR3 bases are TGTGCCAGCAGCTTGGATCCAGGGGCGGGTACCGGGGAGCTGTTTTTT.

The chain recombines TRBV5-1 with TRBJ2-1; the match to TRBD2 covers 11 bases. Germline lookup yields CDR1 SGHRS and CDR2 YFSETQ. V lost 4 bases to trimming and J lost 9 bases; unmatched junction nucleotides: 12. This CDR3 has 16 amino acids. This CDR3 reads CASSRGTSGSIGEQFF. CDR3 nucleotide sequence: TGCGCCAGCAGCAGGGGGACTAGCGGAAGCATCGGTGAGCAGTTCTTC.

This clone was counted only a few times. The rearrangement joins TRBV5-1 to TRBJ2-7; possibly TRBD2 for D (6 bases). The V end lost 0 bases, the J end lost 3 bases, and 13 bases lay between the germline ends. Germline V gene lookup returns CDR1 SGHRS and CDR2 YFSETQ. The CDR3 covers 15 residues. Here the CDR3 DNA reads TGCGCCAGCAGCTTGGGGGGGGTTCCGGACTACGAGCAGTACTTC. Amino acid sequence: CASSLGGVPDYEQYF.